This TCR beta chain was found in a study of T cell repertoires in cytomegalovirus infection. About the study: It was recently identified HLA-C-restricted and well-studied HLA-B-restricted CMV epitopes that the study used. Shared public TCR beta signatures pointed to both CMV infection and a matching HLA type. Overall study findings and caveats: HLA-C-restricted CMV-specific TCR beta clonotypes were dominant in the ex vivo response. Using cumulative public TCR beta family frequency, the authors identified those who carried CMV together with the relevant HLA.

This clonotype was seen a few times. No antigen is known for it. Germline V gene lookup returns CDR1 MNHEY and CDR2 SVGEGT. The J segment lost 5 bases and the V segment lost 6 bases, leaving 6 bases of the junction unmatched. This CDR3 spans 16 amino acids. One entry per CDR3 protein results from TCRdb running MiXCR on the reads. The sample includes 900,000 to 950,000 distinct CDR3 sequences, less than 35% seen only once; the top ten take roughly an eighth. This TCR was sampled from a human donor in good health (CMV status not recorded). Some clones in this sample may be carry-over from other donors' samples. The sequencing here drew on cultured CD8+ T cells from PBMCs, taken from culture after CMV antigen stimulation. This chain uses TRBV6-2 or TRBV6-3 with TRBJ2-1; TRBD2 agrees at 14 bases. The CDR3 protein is CASSLPGLAGDNEQFF. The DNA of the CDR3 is TGTGCCAGCAGCCTACCGGGACTAGCGGGGGACAATGAGCAGTTCTTC.